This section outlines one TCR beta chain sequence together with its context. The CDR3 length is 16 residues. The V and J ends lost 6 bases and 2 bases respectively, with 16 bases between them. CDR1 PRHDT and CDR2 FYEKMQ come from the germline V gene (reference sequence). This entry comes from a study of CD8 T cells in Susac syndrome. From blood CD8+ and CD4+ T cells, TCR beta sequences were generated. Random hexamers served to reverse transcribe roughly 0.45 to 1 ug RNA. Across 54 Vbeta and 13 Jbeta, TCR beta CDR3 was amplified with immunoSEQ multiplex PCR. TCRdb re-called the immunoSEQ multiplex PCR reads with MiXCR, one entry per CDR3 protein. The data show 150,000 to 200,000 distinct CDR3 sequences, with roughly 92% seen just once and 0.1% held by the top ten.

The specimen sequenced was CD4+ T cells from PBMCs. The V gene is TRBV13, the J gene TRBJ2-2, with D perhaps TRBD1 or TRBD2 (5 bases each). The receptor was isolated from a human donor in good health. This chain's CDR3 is CASRVSGTYNTGELFF. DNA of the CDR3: TGTGCCAGCAGAGTATCCGGGACCTACAACACCGGGGAGCTGTTTTTT. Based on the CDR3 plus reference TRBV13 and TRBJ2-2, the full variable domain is AAGVIQSPRHLIKEKRETATLKCYPIPRHDTVYWYQQGPGQDPQFLISFYEKMQSDKGSIPDRFSAQQFSDYHSELNMSSLELGDSALYFCASRVSGTYNTGELFFGEGSRLTVL.